Below are 10 T cell receptor beta chains sequenced from a single sample in a study of blood T cells in healthy people across ages. Sample-barcoded 5' priming and a J-beta primer mix drove a second PCR of 7 to 11 cycles. TCRdb ran MiXCR on the 5' RACE reads and lists one entry per CDR3 protein. The sample yields 1.5 million to 2 million distinct CDR3 sequences, 49% seen once. Sequencing was performed on blood. These receptors originate from a woman aged 35 to 49 in good health.

This clonotype came up once. The chain uses TRBV6-2 or TRBV6-3 and TRBJ2-7; TRBD2 matches at 9 bases. CDR1 is MNHEY and CDR2 is SVGEGT in the germline V gene. CDR3 size: 15 residues. Trimming took 0 bases from V and 5 from J; bases not matched to a gene: 5. This chain's CDR3 is CASSYSGTSSHEQYF. The CDR3 DNA sequence: TGTGCCAGCAGTTACTCGGGGACTAGCTCACACGAGCAGTACTTC.

This rearrangement joins TRBV6-2 or TRBV6-3 to TRBJ1-6, with TRBD1 as a possible D gene (5 bases). CDR3 length: 12 amino acids. Trimming removed 8 bases at V and 8 bases at J, with 10 bases between. Germline CDR1 reads MNHEY; CDR2 reads SVGEGT. The CDR3 spells CASARGYSPLHF. CDR3 sequence (DNA): TGTGCCAGCGCGAGGGGTTATTCACCCCTCCACTTT.

The V and J genes are TRBV2 and TRBJ2-3, with 15 bases matching TRBD2. CDR1 SNHLY and CDR2 FYNNEI come from the germline V gene. J was trimmed by 5 bases and V by 0 bases; bases with no gene match: 9. There are 19 residues in the CDR3. For the CDR3, the DNA is TGTGCCAGCAGTGAAGCGAGAGGACTAGCGGGGGGGCCGGGAGATACGCAGTATTTT. Amino acid sequence: CASSEARGLAGGPGDTQYF.

This clonotype has a handful of counts. The rearrangement links TRBV20-1 to TRBJ2-5; 10 bases match TRBD1. After removal of 3 bases from V and 4 bases from J, the junction contained 2 bases not matched to a gene. This CDR3 spans 13 amino acids. Germline CDR1 DFQATT, CDR2 SNEGSKA (reference sequence). CDR3 in amino acids: CSARWDRGETQYF. The CDR3 DNA reads TGCAGTGCTAGGTGGGACAGGGGAGAGACCCAGTACTTC.

This chain connects TRBV20-1 to TRBJ2-7; TRBD2 aligns across 9 bases. J gave up 4 bases and V 0 bases, and 13 bases lay outside the gene matches. Per germline, CDR1 DFQATT and CDR2 SNEGSKA (reference sequence). The CDR3 sequence is 17 residues long. The CDR3 DNA reads TGCAGTGCTAGAGATACGGCTAGCGGGGCCCCCTGGTACGAGCAGTACTTC. It yields the protein CSARDTASGAPWYEQYF.

This clonotype has just a few counts. The rearrangement links TRBV9 to TRBJ2-7; 8 bases are shared with TRBD2. The germline V gene encodes CDR1 SGDLS and CDR2 YYNGEE. V lost 4 bases, J lost 1 base, and 10 bases stayed unmatched. This CDR3 region has 16 residues. For the CDR3, the DNA is TGTGCCAGCAGCCCCCGGTTAGCGGGGCCTTCCTACGAGCAGTACTTC. Its translation: CASSPRLAGPSYEQYF.

CDR3 in DNA: TGTGCCAGCAGCCTCGGTTCCCAGAGGAATCAGCCCCAGCATTTT. Encoded protein: CASSLGSQRNQPQHF. The rearrangement joins TRBV6-6 to TRBJ1-5; D is ambiguous. V was trimmed by 6 bases and J by 4 bases, leaving 16 bases between them. In germline, CDR1 is MNHNY, CDR2 SVGAGI (reference sequence). The CDR3 is 15 residues long.

This clonotype has ten or more counts. The chain is built from TRBV6-6 and TRBJ2-1; 7 bases are shared with TRBD2. Germline V lookup: CDR1 MNHNY, CDR2 SVGAGI (reference sequence). The CDR3 length is 16 residues. With V trimmed by 2 bases and J by 10 bases, 14 bases remained unmatched. The CDR3 DNA reads as TGTGCCAGCAGTTACGCGATTAGCGGGCGAAACAGGGAGCAGTTCTTC. As protein: CASSYAISGRNREQFF.

The V call is TRBV5-1, the J call TRBJ2-1; a possible D gene is TRBD1 (6 bases). CDR1 is SGHRS, CDR2 YFSETQ, per germline. With 4 bases removed from V and 5 bases from J, the gap between germline ends came to 13 bases. The CDR3 spans 14 residues. CDR3 DNA sequence: TGCGCCAGCAGCCCTGGACAGATCAACAATGAGCAGTTCTTC. This translates into CASSPGQINNEQFF.

In its sample, this clonotype was seen once. The V gene is TRBV24-1, the J gene TRBJ2-3; 7 nucleotides line up with TRBD1. The CDR3 has 18 amino acids. Trimming took 1 base from V and 0 from J; bases not matched to a gene: 9. Looked up from germline, CDR1 is KGHDR and CDR2 is SFDVKD. CDR3 DNA sequence: TGTGCCACCAGTGATTTCTGGGACAGCTTCTCTAGCACAGATACGCAGTATTTT. Translated: CATSDFWDSFSSTDTQYF.